The 16 T cell receptor beta chains below come from one sample, sequenced in a study of CD8+CD57+ T cells in acquired aplastic anemia. An expansion of CD8+CD57+ cells by flow cytometry had been shown in patients chosen for sequencing. Template material for TCR beta VDJ and CDR3 profiling consisted of genomic DNA. TCRdb independently ran MiXCR on the reads; one entry per CDR3 protein. The data contain 260,000 or so distinct CDR3 sequences, around 45% of them singletons. Sequencing was carried out using sorted CD4+, CD8+, or CD8+CD57+ T cells (not recorded which) from PBMCs. The receptor source for this set is a human donor with aplastic anemia.

CDR3 loop: CSATLTTGDPYEQYF. CDR3 DNA sequence: TGCAGTGCTACTTTGACGACAGGGGACCCCTACGAGCAGTACTTC. V usage is TRBV20-1 and J usage is TRBJ2-7; 8 bases are a match to TRBD1. The CDR3 is 15 residues long. CDR1 and CDR2 from the germline V gene are DFQATT and SNEGSKA (reference sequence). V gave up 4 bases and J gave up 2 bases; unmatched junction bases: 10.

This clonotype was counted many times. DNA of the CDR3: TGTGCCAGCAGCTTAACTGGGGGAATCGATGAGCAGTTCTTC. Residues: CASSLTGGIDEQFF. The V gene is TRBV7-3, the J gene TRBJ2-1, with D perhaps being TRBD1 or TRBD2 (5 bases each). Germline V gene lookup returns CDR1 SGHTA and CDR2 FQGTGA. The CDR3 spans 14 residues. Deletions cut 0 bases from V and 8 bases from J, with 11 bases between.

The chain recombines TRBV24-1 with TRBJ2-3; D not certain. The CDR3 is made up of 14 amino acids. Germline CDR1 and CDR2: KGHDR and SFDVKD. With 4 bases removed from V and 2 bases from J, the gap between germline ends came to 9 bases. The CDR3 region has the DNA TGTGCCACCAGTGAGCGGACCCCCACAGATACGCAGTATTTT. Its translation: CATSERTPTDTQYF.

At least ten counts were recorded for this clonotype. V and J are TRBV14 and TRBJ1-1, with a tentative D call TRBD1 (5 bases). The CDR3 contains 14 residues. Trimming cost V 4 bases and J 4 bases, with 13 bases left between them. Germline values: CDR1 SGHDN, CDR2 FVKESK. CDR3 region: CASSPAGLGTEAFF. The CDR3 DNA reads as TGTGCCAGCAGCCCCGCAGGGTTGGGCACTGAAGCTTTCTTT.

This clonotype was recorded at least ten times. V and J are TRBV6-1 and TRBJ2-5; 7 nucleotides line up with TRBD1. Germline V gene data show CDR1 as MNHNS and CDR2 as SASEGT. The CDR3 extends over 15 amino acids. V dropped 6 bases and J dropped 2; count of bases not matched to a gene: 9. CDR3 sequence: CASSDRDRAQETQYF. CDR3 DNA: TGTGCCAGCAGCGACCGGGACAGAGCGCAAGAGACCCAGTACTTC.

In nucleotides, the CDR3 is TGTGCCAGCCTTGGTGGGACGGGAGATACGCAGTATTTT. This codes for CASLGGTGDTQYF. The chain couples TRBV2 to TRBJ2-3; either TRBD1 or TRBD2 may fit D (5 bases each). Deletions cut 8 bases from V and 5 bases from J, with 14 bases between. The germline CDR1 and CDR2 sequences are SNHLY and FYNNEI. This CDR3 is built from 13 residues.

This clonotype was recorded at least ten times. The chain is built from TRBV19 and TRBJ1-2; D unresolved. Germline V gene lookup returns CDR1 LNHDA and CDR2 SQIVND (reference sequence). V gave up 9 bases and J gave up 3 bases, with 8 bases separating them. CDR3 length: 11 residues. The CDR3 DNA is TGTGCCAGCAGACGAGACTATGGCTACACCTTC. Its translation: CASRRDYGYTF.

The chain couples TRBV29-1 to TRBJ1-1, with D unclear. In germline, CDR1 is SQVTM, CDR2 ANQGSEA. This CDR3 comprises 13 residues. V was trimmed by 6 bases and J by 5 bases, leaving 16 bases between them. The CDR3 reads CSVLKERGTEAFF. CDR3 nucleotide sequence: TGCAGCGTCCTCAAGGAGAGAGGGACTGAAGCTTTCTTT.

This clonotype was seen just once. The chain uses TRBV11-1 and TRBJ2-7; the match to TRBD1 covers 7 bases. The CDR3 consists of 12 residues. Germline CDR1 reads SGHAT; CDR2 reads FQDESV (reference sequence). V gave up 5 bases and J gave up 5 bases; unmatched junction bases: 3. CDR3 DNA: TGTGCCAGCAGCGACACAGGGGACGAGCAGTACTTC. It translates to CASSDTGDEQYF.

The V call is TRBV29-1, the J call TRBJ1-4; D unresolved. In germline, CDR1 is SQVTM, CDR2 ANQGSEA. Trimming left V 7 bases short and J 4 bases short, with 7 bases between. This CDR3 has 11 residues. The CDR3 nucleotides are TGCAGCGGGAGCGGTAATGAAAAACTGTTTTTT. Its translation: CSGSGNEKLFF. The entire variable domain, with the rest obtained from reference TRBV29-1 and TRBJ1-4, is as follows: SAVISQKPSRDICQRGTSLTIQCQVDSQVTMMFWYRQQPGQSLTLIATANQGSEATYESGFVIDKFPISRPNLTFSTLTVSNMSPEDSSIYLCSGSGNEKLFFGSGTQLSVL.

The rearrangement joins TRBV15 to TRBJ1-1, with 8 nucleotides matching TRBD1. V was clipped by 1 base and J by 6 bases; unmatched bases: 4. CDR3 length: 14 residues. From germline, CDR1 is LNHNV and CDR2 YYDKDF (reference sequence). The DNA of the CDR3 is TGTGCCACCAGCAGAGGGACAGGGTACCCTGAAGCTTTCTTT. This gives the protein CATSRGTGYPEAFF.

This clonotype has more than one count but fewer than ten. The chain recombines TRBV15 with TRBJ2-3; D perhaps matches TRBD1 (5 bases). Germline CDR1 is LNHNV and CDR2 is YYDKDF (reference sequence). V lost 0 bases to trimming and J lost 6 bases, with 19 bases between them. The CDR3 runs to 17 residues. The CDR3 DNA reads TGTGCCACCAGCAGAGAGCATTCGGTAGGGGCCACCGATACGCAGTATTTT. This codes for CATSREHSVGATDTQYF.

The rearrangement links TRBV25-1 to TRBJ2-7, with a possible D match to TRBD1 (5 bases). V lost 8 bases and J 2 bases, leaving 16 bases between the germline ends. Germline values: CDR1 MGHDK, CDR2 SYGVNS. This CDR3 is 14 amino acids long. The CDR3 region is CASSDRIDPYEQYF. Here the CDR3 DNA reads TGTGCCAGCTCCGACAGAATCGACCCCTACGAGCAGTACTTC.

The gene calls are TRBV27 and TRBJ1-5; TRBD1 might be the D (5 bases). Germline loops: CDR1 MNHEY, CDR2 SMNVEV (reference sequence). Trimming stripped 6 bases from V and 6 bases from J, with 21 bases between. The CDR3 has 16 residues. The CDR3 here is CASSLEGRGWGQPQHF. The CDR3 DNA reads TGTGCCAGCAGCCTGGAGGGGAGGGGATGGGGTCAGCCCCAGCATTTT.

The chain uses TRBV10-3 and TRBJ2-1, with D possibly called TRBD1 or TRBD2 (5 bases each). In germline, CDR1 is ENHRY, CDR2 SYGVKD. The CDR3 is 12 residues long. Trimming cost V 11 bases and J 7 bases, with 15 bases left between them. CDR3 nucleotide sequence: TGTGCCGTCAACCAGGGAGATAATGAGCAGTTCTTC. Translated, it gives CAVNQGDNEQFF.

The sample holds a few counts of this clonotype. The chain couples TRBV2 to TRBJ2-7, with D uncertain. V shed 10 bases and J shed 6 bases, with 22 bases lying between them. The V gene's germline CDR1 is SNHLY and CDR2 FYNNEI. The CDR3 contains 14 residues. The CDR3 DNA follows: TGTGCCACCGCCCCCCTGGTGGGCGTAGGCGAGCAGTACTTC. Translation gives CATAPLVGVGEQYF.